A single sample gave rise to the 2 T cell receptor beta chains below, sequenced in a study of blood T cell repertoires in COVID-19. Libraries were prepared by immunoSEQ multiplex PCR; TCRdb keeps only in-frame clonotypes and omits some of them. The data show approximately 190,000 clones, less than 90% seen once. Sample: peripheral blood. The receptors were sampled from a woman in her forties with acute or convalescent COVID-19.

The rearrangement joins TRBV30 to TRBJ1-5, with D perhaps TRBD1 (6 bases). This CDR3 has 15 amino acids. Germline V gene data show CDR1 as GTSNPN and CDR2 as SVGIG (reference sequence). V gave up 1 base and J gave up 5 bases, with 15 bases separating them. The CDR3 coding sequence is TGTGCCTGGAGTGCCGGGACACTTACCCATCAGCCCCAGCATTTT. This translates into CAWSAGTLTHQPQHF. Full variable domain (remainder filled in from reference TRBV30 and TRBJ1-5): SQTIHQWPATLVQPVGSPLSLECTVEGTSNPNLYWYRQAAGRGLQLLFYSVGIGQISSEVPQNLSASRPQDRQFILSSKKLLLSDSGFYLCAWSAGTLTHQPQHFGDGTRLSIL.

This CDR3 is CASTRGQGAYNEQFF. In DNA, the CDR3 is TGTGCCTCCACCAGGGGACAGGGGGCCTACAATGAGCAGTTCTTC. This chain connects TRBV6-5 to TRBJ2-1; 11 bases line up with TRBD1. V gave up 11 bases and J gave up 2 bases; unmatched junction bases: 8. Germline V lookup: CDR1 MNHEY, CDR2 SVGAGI. This CDR3 has 15 residues.